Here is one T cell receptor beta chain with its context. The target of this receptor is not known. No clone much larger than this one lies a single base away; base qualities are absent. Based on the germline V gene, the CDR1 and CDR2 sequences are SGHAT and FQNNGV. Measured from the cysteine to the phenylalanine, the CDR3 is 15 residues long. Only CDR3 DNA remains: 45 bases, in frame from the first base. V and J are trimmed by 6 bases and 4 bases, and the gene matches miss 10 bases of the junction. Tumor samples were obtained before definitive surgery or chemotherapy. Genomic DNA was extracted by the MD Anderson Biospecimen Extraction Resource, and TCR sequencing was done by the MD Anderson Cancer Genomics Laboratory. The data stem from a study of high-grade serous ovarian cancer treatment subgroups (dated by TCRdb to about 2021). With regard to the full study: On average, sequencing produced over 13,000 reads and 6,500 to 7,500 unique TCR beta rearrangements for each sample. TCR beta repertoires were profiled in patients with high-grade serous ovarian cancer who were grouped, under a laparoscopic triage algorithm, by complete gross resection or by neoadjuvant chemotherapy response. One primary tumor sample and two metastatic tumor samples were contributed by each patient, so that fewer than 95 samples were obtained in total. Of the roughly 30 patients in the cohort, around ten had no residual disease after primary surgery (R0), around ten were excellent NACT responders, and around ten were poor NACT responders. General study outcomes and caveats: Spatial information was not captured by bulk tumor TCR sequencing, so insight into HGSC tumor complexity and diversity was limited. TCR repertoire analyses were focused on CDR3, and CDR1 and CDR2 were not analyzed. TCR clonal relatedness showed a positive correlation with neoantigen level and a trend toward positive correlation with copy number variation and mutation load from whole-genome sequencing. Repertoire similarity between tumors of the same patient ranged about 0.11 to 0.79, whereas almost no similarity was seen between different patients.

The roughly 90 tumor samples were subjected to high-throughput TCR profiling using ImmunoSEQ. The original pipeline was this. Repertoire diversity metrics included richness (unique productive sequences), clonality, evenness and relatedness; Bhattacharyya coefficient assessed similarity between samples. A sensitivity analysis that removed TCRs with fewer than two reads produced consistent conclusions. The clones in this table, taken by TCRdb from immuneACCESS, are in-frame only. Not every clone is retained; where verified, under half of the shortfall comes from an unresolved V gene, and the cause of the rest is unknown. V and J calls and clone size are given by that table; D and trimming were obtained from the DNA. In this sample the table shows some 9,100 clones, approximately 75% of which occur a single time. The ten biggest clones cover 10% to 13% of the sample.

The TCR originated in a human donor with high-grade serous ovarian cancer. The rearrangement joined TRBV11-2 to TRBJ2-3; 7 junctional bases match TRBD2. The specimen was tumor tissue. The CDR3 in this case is CASSRGGSSSDTQYF. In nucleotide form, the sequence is TGTGCCAGCAGTCGGGGCGGGAGTAGTTCAGATACGCAGTATTTT.